Shown below are 18 T cell receptor beta chains from a single sample sequenced in a study of Graves' ophthalmopathy and Graves' hyperthyroidism. The TCR beta CDR3 regions underwent amplification from RNA transcripts. Amplification began with first-round RT-PCR using HTBI primers, then second-round multiplex PCR was performed. One entry per CDR3 protein, called by TCRdb with MiXCR from the multiplex PCR reads. The sample yields roughly 610,000 distinct CDR3 sequences, approximately 21% seen once. Sequenced: peripheral blood. These receptors were obtained from a woman aged 18-29 years with stable Graves' hyperthyroidism. Some clones in this sample may be carry-over from other donors' samples.

In this sample, this clonotype turned up a few times. The chain joins TRBV20-1 to TRBJ2-5; 8 bases are a match to TRBD2. Germline trimming cut 5 bases from V and 5 bases from J; bases unmatched to any gene: 10. Germline CDR1 and CDR2: DFQATT and SNEGSKA (reference sequence). CDR3 length: 14 residues. The CDR3 nucleotides read TGCAGTGCTCCTCAGCGGGGGAGATTGGAGACCCAGTACTTC. Translating gives CSAPQRGRLETQYF.

This clonotype has at least ten counts. The V gene is TRBV12-3 or TRBV12-4, the J gene TRBJ1-1; TRBD1 might be the D (5 bases). Trimming cost V 6 bases and J 3 bases, with 17 bases left between them. This CDR3 is built from 15 residues. CDR3 sequence (DNA): TGTGCCAGCAGGGAAGGGAGGGGTAGGTACACTGAAGCTTTCTTT. It translates to CASREGRGRYTEAFF.

For this clonotype: A much larger clone is a single base away; this may be a read error. No conserved phenylalanine or tryptophan ends this CDR3, so it is likely a read error. The chain joins TRBV9 to TRBJ2-2, with a weak D call TRBD2 (5 bases). The germline V and J ends were trimmed by 1 base and 6 bases, with 13 bases remaining between them. Looked up from germline, CDR1 is SGDLS and CDR2 is YYNGEE. The CDR3 runs to 15 residues. CDR3 in DNA: TGTGCCAGCAGCGTAACCGGACTTACCGCCGGGGAGCTGTTTTCT. It translates to CASSVTGLTAGELFS.

This clonotype turned up a few times. This chain connects TRBV6-1 to TRBJ2-7; 7 nucleotides align to TRBD1. V lost 2 bases, J lost 4 bases, and 11 bases stayed unmatched. The CDR3 extends over 16 amino acids. Per the germline V gene, CDR1 is MNHNS and CDR2 is SASEGT. The CDR3 nucleotides are TGTGCCAGCAGTGAAAGGGTCGACAGGGTCGGGTACGAGCAGTACTTC. Amino acid sequence: CASSERVDRVGYEQYF.

This clonotype was observed at least ten times. The rearrangement links TRBV6-4 to TRBJ1-2; a possible D gene is TRBD1 (5 bases). V lost 2 bases, J lost 8 bases, and 21 bases lay in between. CDR1 is MRHNA, CDR2 SNTAGT, per germline. The CDR3 is 16 amino acids. This CDR3 reads CASSDGSFPGMGGYTF. In DNA, the CDR3 is TGTGCCAGCAGTGACGGGAGTTTCCCAGGGATGGGAGGCTACACCTTC.

The genes are TRBV20-1 and TRBJ1-2; D call uncertain. This CDR3 comprises 13 residues. Germline V gene sequence: CDR1 DFQATT, CDR2 SNEGSKA (reference sequence). V lost 1 base, J lost 4 bases, and 10 bases lay in between. CDR3: CSARVDQIYGYTF. The DNA for the CDR3 is TGCAGTGCTAGAGTTGATCAGATCTATGGCTACACCTTC.

Ten or more counts support this clonotype. This chain connects TRBV12-3 or TRBV12-4 to TRBJ1-2; no clear D gene. The CDR3 is 16 amino acids. V gave up 5 bases and J gave up 4 bases, with 20 bases separating them. The CDR3 sequence: CASSATAGPIGYGYTF. The CDR3 DNA sequence: TGTGCCAGCAGTGCCACAGCAGGTCCTATCGGCTATGGCTACACCTTC.

The sample holds many counts of this clonotype. The chain recombines TRBV28 with TRBJ1-2; no clear D. The V gene lost 6 bases and the J gene lost 4 bases, with 9 bases spanning the gap. CDR3 size: 12 residues. Germline CDR1 MDHEN, CDR2 SYDVKM. CDR3 in DNA: TGTGCCAGCAGCCGAATACTCTATGGCTACACCTTC. It specifies CASSRILYGYTF.

This clonotype has at least ten counts. The chain has TRBV5-4 and TRBJ2-5; D is possibly TRBD2 (6 bases). The CDR3 loop spans 15 amino acids. Looked up from germline, CDR1 is SGHNT and CDR2 is YYREEE (reference sequence). The germline V and J ends were trimmed by 0 bases and 2 bases, with 11 bases remaining between them. DNA of the CDR3: TGTGCCAGCAGCTTGGGTTTAGCGGAACAAGAGACCCAGTACTTC. It specifies CASSLGLAEQETQYF.

The chain employs TRBV18 and TRBJ2-2; D not certain. Germline V CDR1 and CDR2: KGHSH, LQKENI. CDR3 length: 16 amino acids. V lost 0 bases, J lost 4 bases, and 12 bases lay in between. In DNA form, the CDR3 reads TGTGCCAGCTCACCACCGAATGGTTTAGGCACCGGGGAGCTGTTTTTT. This translates into CASSPPNGLGTGELFF.

This clonotype was detected once. V usage is TRBV12-3 or TRBV12-4 and J usage is TRBJ2-7; D gene unclear. The CDR3 has 13 amino acids. V lost 3 bases and J lost 5, with 11 bases in between. CDR3 sequence: CASSFRLQNEQYF. The DNA of the CDR3 is TGTGCCAGCAGTTTCAGGCTCCAGAACGAGCAGTACTTC.

The chain has TRBV5-6 and TRBJ2-5; TRBD1 might be the D (5 bases). CDR3 size: 17 residues. The V gene lost 1 base and the J gene lost 5 bases, with 21 bases spanning the gap. Germline CDR1 SGHDT, CDR2 YYEEEE. The CDR3 here is CASSLYRSWKISETQYF. In nucleotides, the CDR3 is TGTGCCAGCAGCTTGTACAGGTCGTGGAAGATTTCGGAGACCCAGTACTTC.

The sample holds a few counts of this clonotype. The chain links TRBV15 to TRBJ1-2, with no clear D. The CDR3 runs 13 residues. In germline, CDR1 is LNHNV, CDR2 YYDKDF (reference sequence). V was trimmed by 0 bases and J by 5 bases, leaving 7 bases between them. DNA of the CDR3: TGTGCCACCAGCAGAGAGGGGAGGTATGGCTACACCTTC. Translation: CATSREGRYGYTF.

J is TRBJ1-5 and V is TRBV14; D might be TRBD1 (5 bases). The CDR3 contains 19 residues. Between the trimmed V and J ends, which lost 3 bases and 2 bases, there was a span of 23 bases. CDR1 is SGHDN and CDR2 is FVKESK in the germline V gene. Written as DNA, the CDR3 is TGTGCCAGCAGCCACCCCGCCCCCGCAGGGCGGGTTGGCAATCAGCCCCAGCATTTT. Amino acids: CASSHPAPAGRVGNQPQHF.

This clonotype was seen repeatedly, ten times or more. The chain couples TRBV29-1 to TRBJ1-1, with 8 bases lining up with TRBD1. Per the germline V gene, CDR1 is SQVTM and CDR2 is ANQGSEA. The CDR3 contains 13 residues. The ends lost 5 bases at V and 2 bases at J; junction bases unmatched: 4. The CDR3 DNA reads TGCAGCGTTACCGGACAGGGCAACACTGAAGCTTTCTTT. As protein: CSVTGQGNTEAFF.

This clonotype was picked up many times. The V gene is TRBV12-3 or TRBV12-4, the J gene TRBJ1-2; perhaps TRBD1 as D (5 bases). CDR3 length equals 13 residues. V was trimmed by 3 bases and J by 8 bases, leaving 13 bases between them. CDR3 sequence: CASSFAGSFGYTF. The DNA for the CDR3 is TGTGCCAGCAGTTTCGCAGGGTCATTCGGCTACACCTTC.

This clonotype was seen repeatedly, ten times or more. V usage is TRBV7-2 and J usage is TRBJ2-7, with 12 bases identical to TRBD2. CDR1 and CDR2 (germline): SGHTA, FQGNSA. This CDR3 contains 15 residues. Trimming removed 5 bases from V and 2 bases from J; junction bases left unmatched: 4. CDR3 sequence (DNA): TGTGCCAGCAGCCGGACTAGCGGGGTCACCTACGAGCAGTACTTC. Protein: CASSRTSGVTYEQYF.

To note about this clonotype: Compared with germline, one end of the junction differs, possibly owing to a read error. The V gene is TRBV11-2, the J gene TRBJ2-4; tentatively, D is TRBD2 (5 bases). CDR1 is SGHAT, CDR2 FQNNGV, per germline. The CDR3 sequence is 17 residues long. DNA for the CDR3: TGTGCCAGCAGCTTAGATCAAACACTCCTAGCCAAAAACATTAAGTACTTC. Translating it yields CASSLDQTLLAKNIKYF.